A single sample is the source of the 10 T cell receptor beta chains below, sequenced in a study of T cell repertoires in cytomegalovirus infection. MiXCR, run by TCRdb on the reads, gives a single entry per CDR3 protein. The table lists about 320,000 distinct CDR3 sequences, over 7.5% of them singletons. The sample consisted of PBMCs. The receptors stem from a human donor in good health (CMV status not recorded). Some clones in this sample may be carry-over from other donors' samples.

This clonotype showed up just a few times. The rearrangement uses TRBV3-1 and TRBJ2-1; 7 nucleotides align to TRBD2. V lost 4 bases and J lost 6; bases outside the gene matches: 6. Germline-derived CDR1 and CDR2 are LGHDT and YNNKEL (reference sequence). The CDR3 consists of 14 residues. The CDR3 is CASSPRGDGNEQFF. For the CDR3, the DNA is TGTGCCAGCAGCCCCCGGGGGGACGGCAATGAGCAGTTCTTC.

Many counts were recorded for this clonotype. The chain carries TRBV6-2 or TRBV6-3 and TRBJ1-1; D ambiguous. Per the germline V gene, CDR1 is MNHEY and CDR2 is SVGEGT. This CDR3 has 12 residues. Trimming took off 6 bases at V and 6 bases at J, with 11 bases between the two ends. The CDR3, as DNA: TGTGCCAGCAGAAACTATGGGGCTGAAGCTTTCTTT. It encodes CASRNYGAEAFF.

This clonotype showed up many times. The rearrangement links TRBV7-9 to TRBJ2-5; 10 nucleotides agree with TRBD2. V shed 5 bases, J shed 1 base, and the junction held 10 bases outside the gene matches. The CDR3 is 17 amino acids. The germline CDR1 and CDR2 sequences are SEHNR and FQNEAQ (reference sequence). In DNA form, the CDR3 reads TGTGCCAGCAGCCCAACGAGGCTAGCGGGGGCCCAAGAGACCCAGTACTTC. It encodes CASSPTRLAGAQETQYF.

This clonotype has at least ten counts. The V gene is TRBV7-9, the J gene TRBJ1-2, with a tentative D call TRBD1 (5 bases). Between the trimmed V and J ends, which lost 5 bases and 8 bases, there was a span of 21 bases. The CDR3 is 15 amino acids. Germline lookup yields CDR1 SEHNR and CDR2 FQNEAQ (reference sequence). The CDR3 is CASSPGLVGLFGYTF. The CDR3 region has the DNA TGTGCCAGCAGCCCAGGGTTGGTCGGACTTTTCGGCTACACCTTC. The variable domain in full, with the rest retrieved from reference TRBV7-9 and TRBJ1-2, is DTGVSQNPRHKITKRGQNVTFRCDPISEHNRLYWYRQTLGQGPEFLTYFQNEAQLEKSRLLSDRFSAERPKGSFSTLEIQRTEQGDSAMYLCASSPGLVGLFGYTFGSGTRLTVV.

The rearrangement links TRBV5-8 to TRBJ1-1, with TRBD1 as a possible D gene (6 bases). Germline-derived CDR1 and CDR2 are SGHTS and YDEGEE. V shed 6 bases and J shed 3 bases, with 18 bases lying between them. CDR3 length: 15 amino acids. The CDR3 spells CASNFRQARHTEAFF. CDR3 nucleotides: TGTGCCAGCAACTTTAGACAGGCCAGGCACACTGAAGCTTTCTTT.

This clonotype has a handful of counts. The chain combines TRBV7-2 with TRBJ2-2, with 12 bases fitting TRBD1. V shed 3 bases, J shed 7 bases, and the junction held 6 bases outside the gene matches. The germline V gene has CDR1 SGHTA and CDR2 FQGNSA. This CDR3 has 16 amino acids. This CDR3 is CASSLAGTGGGGELFF. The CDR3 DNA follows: TGTGCCAGCAGCTTGGCTGGGACAGGGGGCGGCGGGGAGCTGTTTTTT. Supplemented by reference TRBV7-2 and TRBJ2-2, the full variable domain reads GAGVSQSPSNKVTEKGKDVELRCDPISGHTALYWYRQSLGQGLEFLIYFQGNSAPDKSGLPSDRFSAERTGGSVSTLTIQRTQQEDSAVYLCASSLAGTGGGGELFFGEGSRLTVL.

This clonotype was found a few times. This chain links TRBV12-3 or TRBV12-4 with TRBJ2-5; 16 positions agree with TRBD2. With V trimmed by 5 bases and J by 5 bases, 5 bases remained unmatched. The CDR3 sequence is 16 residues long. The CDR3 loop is CASSPQGLAGGETQYF. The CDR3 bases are TGTGCCAGCAGTCCCCAGGGACTAGCGGGGGGGGAGACCCAGTACTTC.

The CDR3 loop reads CASSFEGADIQYF. Here the CDR3 DNA reads TGTGCCAGCAGTTTTGAGGGGGCGGACATTCAGTACTTC. This chain links TRBV12-3 or TRBV12-4 with TRBJ2-4; 7 bases match TRBD1. Unmatched junction bases numbered 4, after V lost 3 bases and J lost 8 bases. The CDR3 is made up of 13 amino acids.

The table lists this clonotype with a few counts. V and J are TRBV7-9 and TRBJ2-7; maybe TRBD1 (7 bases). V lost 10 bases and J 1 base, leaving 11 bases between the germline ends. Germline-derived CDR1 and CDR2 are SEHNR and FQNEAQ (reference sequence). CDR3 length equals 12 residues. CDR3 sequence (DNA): TGTGCCACTGCGGGACAGTCCTACGAGCAGTACTTC. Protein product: CATAGQSYEQYF.

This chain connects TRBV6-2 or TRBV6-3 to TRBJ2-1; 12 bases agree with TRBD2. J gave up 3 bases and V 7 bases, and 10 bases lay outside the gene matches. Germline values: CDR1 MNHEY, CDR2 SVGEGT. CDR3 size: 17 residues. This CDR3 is CASIPRLAGANYNEQFF. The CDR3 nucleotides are TGTGCCAGCATCCCCCGACTAGCGGGGGCGAACTACAATGAGCAGTTCTTC.